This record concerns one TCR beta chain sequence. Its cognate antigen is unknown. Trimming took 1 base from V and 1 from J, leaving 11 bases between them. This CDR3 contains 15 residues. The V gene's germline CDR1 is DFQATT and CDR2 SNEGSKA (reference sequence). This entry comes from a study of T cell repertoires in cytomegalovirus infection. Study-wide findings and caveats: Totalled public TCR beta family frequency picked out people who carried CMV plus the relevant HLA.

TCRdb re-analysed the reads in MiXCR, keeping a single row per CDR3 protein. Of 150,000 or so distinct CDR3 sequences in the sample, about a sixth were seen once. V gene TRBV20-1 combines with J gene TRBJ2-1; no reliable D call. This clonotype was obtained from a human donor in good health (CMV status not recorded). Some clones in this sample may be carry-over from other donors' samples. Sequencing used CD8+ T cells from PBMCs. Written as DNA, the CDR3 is TGCAGTGCTAGAGGAGGAAAGCGTTCCTACAATGAGCAGTTCTTC. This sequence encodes CSARGGKRSYNEQFF.